A selection of T cell receptor beta chains follows, all from one sample in a study of T cell changes during pregnancy in multiple sclerosis. Sequencing used immunoSEQ multiplex PCR; TCRdb keeps in-frame clones, though not all of them. The sample has more than 85,000 clones, 94% seen once. The specimen comprised peripheral blood, sampled after pregnancy. The receptors were sampled from a female donor in good health, enrolled as a control in a pregnancy study. The CDR3 runs from the conserved cysteine through the conserved F or W. The D gene is left open where the match is weak. A clone size is listed for some rows: how often the clone was seen (once, few, many), or a class if it is expanded.

-,TRBV20-1,-,TRBJ1-2,TGCAGTGCAGTTCCGGGATCTGGCTACACCTTC,CSAVPGSGYTF
-,TRBV5-4,-,TRBJ2-4,TGTGCCAGCAGCTTTGAGGGCGCCGGAAACATTCAGTACTTC,CASSFEGAGNIQYF
-,TRBV7-9,TRBD1,TRBJ1-1,TGTGCCAGCAGCTTCGGGACAGCGAACACTGAAGCTTTCTTT,CASSFGTANTEAFF
-,TRBV19,-,TRBJ1-5,TGTGCCAGTAGCCGGGACAATCAGCCCCAGCATTTT,CASSRDNQPQHF
-,TRBV19,TRBD2,TRBJ2-2,TGTGCCAGTAGTAAAAGAACTAGCGGGAGTAGCACCGGGGAGCTGTTTTTT,CASSKRTSGSSTGELFF
once,TRBV9,-,TRBJ2-3,TGTGCCAGCAGCGTAGTAGGCGGCCCAACGCAGTATTTT,CASSVVGGPTQYF
-,TRBV27,-,TRBJ1-2,TGTGCCAGCAGCCCTTTAGGGCGGGATGGCTACACCTTC,CASSPLGRDGYTF
-,TRBV13,-,TRBJ2-3,TGTGCCAGCAGCTTTGGGGCGTATAGTAGCACAGATACGCAGTATTTT,CASSFGAYSSTDTQYF
-,TRBV7-2,TRBD1,TRBJ1-3,TGTGCCAGCAGCTTCGGACAGGGGGCGGGAGGAAACACCATATATTTT,CASSFGQGAGGNTIYF
-,TRBV5-1,-,TRBJ2-2,TGCGCCAGCAGCTTGGCCTGGGGAGCCGGGGAGCTGTTTTTT,CASSLAWGAGELFF
-,TRBV7-9,TRBD1,TRBJ2-5,TGTGCCAGCAGCTTAGCAGGGGGCGAAGAGACCCAGTACTTC,CASSLAGGEETQYF
-,TRBV7-2,TRBD1,TRBJ2-3,TGTGCCAGCAGCTCGGGACAGCCCACAGATACGCAGTATTTT,CASSSGQPTDTQYF
-,TRBV11-1,-,TRBJ1-1,TGTGCCAGCTCGGCAGGGCGGTTGACTGAAGCTTTCTTT,CASSAGRLTEAFF
-,TRBV6-6,-,TRBJ2-7,TGTGCCAGCAGTCCCCGGGGTAGTCACTACGAGCAGTACTTC,CASSPRGSHYEQYF
-,TRBV5-1,TRBD1,TRBJ1-2,TGCGCCAGCAGCTTGCAGGGGGACTATGGCTACACCTTC,CASSLQGDYGYTF